This TCR beta chain was sequenced in a study of metastatic and nonmetastatic thyroid tumors. About the research overall: The authors compared repertoires across blood and tumor or nodule tissue from malignant and benign thyroid patients. Study-level findings and limits: In both blood and tumor samples, TCR beta diversity was reported significantly higher for malignant than benign nodules.

In the authors' methods: CDR3 was compared across clinicopathological groups, and the resulting differences were used to build a distant-metastasis classifier for papillary thyroid cancer. With MiXCR, TCRdb reprocessed the PCR reads. TCRdb, rather than the study authors, made the V and J calls. Of 23,000 or so clones in the sample, approximately 30% were seen once. Thyroid surgery took place with no prior treatment in any patient. CDR3 length: 15 amino acids. Trimming at V came to 4 bases and at J to 6 bases, leaving 6 bases not matched to a gene. Germline CDR1 reads SGHDN; CDR2 reads FVKESK. Note on this clone: The antigen is not known.

The chain recombines TRBV14 with TRBJ2-2; 9 positions match TRBD1. This clonotype originated in a female donor with papillary thyroid cancer or a benign thyroid nodule (not recorded which). Some clones in this sample may be carry-over from other donors' samples. The specimen was blood. This chain's CDR3 is CASSPFRTGAGELFF. CDR3 bases: TGTGCCAGCAGCCCCTTCCGGACAGGGGCCGGGGAGCTGTTTTTT.